The TCR beta chain under discussion was sequenced for a study of blood T cell repertoires in COVID-19. On the study more broadly: Spain, Italy and the United States supplied samples that represented acute and convalescent COVID-19.

This CDR3 comprises 15 residues. The V gene's germline CDR1 is LNHDA and CDR2 SQIVND (reference sequence). The V end lost 3 bases, the J end lost 1 base, and 12 bases lay between the germline ends. Per the original data handling: Amplification with reference gene primers provided the estimates of nucleated cell counts. Produced via immunoSEQ multiplex PCR; TCRdb's table is partial and in-frame only. Clone size and the V and J calls come from that table; the DNA yielded D and trimming. The table lists tens of thousands of clones, 70% to 90% of them singletons. Material: peripheral blood. The source is a man in his sixties or seventies with acute or convalescent COVID-19. This chain connects TRBV19 to TRBJ2-5, with D unresolved. The CDR3 DNA reads TGTGCCAGTAGTATTTATTCGGGTACCCAAGAGACCCAGTACTTC. Amino acids: CASSIYSGTQETQYF. The variable domain in full, with the rest retrieved from reference TRBV19 and TRBJ2-5, is DGGITQSPKYLFRKEGQNVTLSCEQNLNHDAMYWYRQDPGQGLRLIYYSQIVNDFQKGDIAEGYSVSREKKESFPLTVTSAQKNPTAFYLCASSIYSGTQETQYFGPGTRLLVL.